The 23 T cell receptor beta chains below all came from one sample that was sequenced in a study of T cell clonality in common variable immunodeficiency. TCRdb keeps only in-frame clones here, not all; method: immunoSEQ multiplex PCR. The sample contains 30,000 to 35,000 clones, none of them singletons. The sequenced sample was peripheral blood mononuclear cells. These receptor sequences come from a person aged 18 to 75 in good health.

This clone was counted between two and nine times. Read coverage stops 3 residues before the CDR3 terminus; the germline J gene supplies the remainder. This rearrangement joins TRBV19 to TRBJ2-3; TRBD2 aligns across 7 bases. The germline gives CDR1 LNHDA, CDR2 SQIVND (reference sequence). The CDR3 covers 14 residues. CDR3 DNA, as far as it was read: TGTGCCAGTAGTATAGAAGGAGGGCGGGAGACG. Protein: CASSIEGGRET. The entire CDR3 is CASSIEGGRETQYF.

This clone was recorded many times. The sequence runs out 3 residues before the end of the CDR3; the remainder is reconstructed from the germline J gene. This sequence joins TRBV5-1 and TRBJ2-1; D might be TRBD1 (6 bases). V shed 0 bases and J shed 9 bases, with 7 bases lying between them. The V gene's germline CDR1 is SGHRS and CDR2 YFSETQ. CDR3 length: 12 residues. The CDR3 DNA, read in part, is TGCGCCAGCAGCTTGGCCAGGGGTGAG. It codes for CASSLARGE. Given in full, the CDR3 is CASSLARGEQFF.

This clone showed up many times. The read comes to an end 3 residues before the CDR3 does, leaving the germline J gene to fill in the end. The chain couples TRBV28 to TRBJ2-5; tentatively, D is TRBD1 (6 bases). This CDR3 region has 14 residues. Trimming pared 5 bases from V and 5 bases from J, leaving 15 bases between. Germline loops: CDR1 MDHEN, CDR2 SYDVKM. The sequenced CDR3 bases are TGTGCCAGCAGTCAAAGACAGGTGGGGGAGACC. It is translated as CASSQRQVGET. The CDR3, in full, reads CASSQRQVGETQYF.

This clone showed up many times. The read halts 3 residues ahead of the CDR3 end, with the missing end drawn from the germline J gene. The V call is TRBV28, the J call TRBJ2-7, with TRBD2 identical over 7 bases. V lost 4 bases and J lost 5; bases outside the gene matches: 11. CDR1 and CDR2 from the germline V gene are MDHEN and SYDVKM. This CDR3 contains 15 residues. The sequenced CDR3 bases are TGTGCCAGCAGTTCCCCCGGACTAGTCTCTGACGAG. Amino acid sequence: CASSSPGLVSDE. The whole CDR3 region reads CASSSPGLVSDEQYF.

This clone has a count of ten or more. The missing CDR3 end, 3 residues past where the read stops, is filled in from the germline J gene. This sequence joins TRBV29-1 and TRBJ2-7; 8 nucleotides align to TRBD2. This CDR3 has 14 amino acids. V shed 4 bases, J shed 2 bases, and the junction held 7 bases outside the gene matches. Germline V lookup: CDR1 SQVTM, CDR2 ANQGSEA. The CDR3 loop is CSVVAGLHAYEQYF. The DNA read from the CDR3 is TGCAGCGTTGTAGCGGGACTTCATGCCTACGAG.

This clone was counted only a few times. The CDR3 sequence is CASSPGRSQETQYF. CDR3 bases read: TGTGCCAGCTCACCTGGTCGTTCGCAGGAGACC. V and J are TRBV18 and TRBJ2-5; D not resolved. Sequencing ends 3 residues short of the CDR3 end; the germline J gene provides the rest. Germline-derived CDR1 and CDR2 are KGHSH and LQKENI. The V end was cut by 3 bases, the J end by 5 bases, with 13 bases between. The CDR3 extends over 14 amino acids.

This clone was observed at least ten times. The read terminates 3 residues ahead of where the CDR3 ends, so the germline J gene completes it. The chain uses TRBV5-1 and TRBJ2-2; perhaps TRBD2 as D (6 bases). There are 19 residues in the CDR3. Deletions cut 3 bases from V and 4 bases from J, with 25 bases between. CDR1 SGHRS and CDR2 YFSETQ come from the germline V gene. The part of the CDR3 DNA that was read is TGCGCCAGCAGCTGGCCCCCCTGGACTATACGGGATGGCACCGGGGAG. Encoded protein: CASSWPPWTIRDGTGE. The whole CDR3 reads CASSWPPWTIRDGTGELFF.

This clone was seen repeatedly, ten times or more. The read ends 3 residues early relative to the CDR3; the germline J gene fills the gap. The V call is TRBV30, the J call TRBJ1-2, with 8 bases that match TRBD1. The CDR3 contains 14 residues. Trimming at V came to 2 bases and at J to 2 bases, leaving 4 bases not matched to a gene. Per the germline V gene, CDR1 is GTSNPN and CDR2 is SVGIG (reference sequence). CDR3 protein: CAWSTQGGNYGYTF. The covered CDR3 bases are TGTGCCTGGAGTACACAGGGGGGAAACTATGGC. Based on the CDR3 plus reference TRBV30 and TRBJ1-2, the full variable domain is SQTIHQWPATLVQPVGSPLSLECTVEGTSNPNLYWYRQAAGRGLQLLFYSVGIGQISSEVPQNLSASRPQDRQFILSSKKLLLSDSGFYLCAWSTQGGNYGYTFGSGTRLTVV.

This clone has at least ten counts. CDR3 DNA, as far as it was read: TGTGCCATCAGTGGAAGCCGGGACAGGGCGGGTGGC. It yields the protein CAISGSRDRAGG. The entire CDR3 reads CAISGSRDRAGGYTF. The chain combines TRBV10-3 with TRBJ1-2; 9 bases are a match to TRBD1. The read is 3 residues too short to cover the CDR3 end, so that end is filled in from the germline J gene. After removal of 4 bases from V and 7 bases from J, the junction contained 10 bases not matched to a gene. CDR1 ENHRY and CDR2 SYGVKD come from the germline V gene. The CDR3 covers 15 residues.

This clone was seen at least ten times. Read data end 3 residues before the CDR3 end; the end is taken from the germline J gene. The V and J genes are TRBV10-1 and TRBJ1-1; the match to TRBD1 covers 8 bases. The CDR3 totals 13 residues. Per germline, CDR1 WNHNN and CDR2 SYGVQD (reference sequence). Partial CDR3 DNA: TGCGCCAGCAGTGAGTCGTGGGACAGGGAA. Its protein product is CASSESWDRE. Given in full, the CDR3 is CASSESWDREAFF.

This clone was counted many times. The part of the CDR3 DNA that was read is TGCAGTGCAACGACAGGGGGCTCGTACCAAGAGACC. This gives the protein CSATTGGSYQET. The CDR3 in full is CSATTGGSYQETQYF. The V gene is TRBV20-1, the J gene TRBJ2-5, with TRBD1 matching 10 bases. The read finishes 3 residues shy of the CDR3 end, and the germline J gene is used to complete it. In germline, CDR1 is DFQATT, CDR2 SNEGSKA (reference sequence). V lost 6 bases, J lost 0 bases, and 7 bases stayed unmatched. The CDR3 totals 15 residues.

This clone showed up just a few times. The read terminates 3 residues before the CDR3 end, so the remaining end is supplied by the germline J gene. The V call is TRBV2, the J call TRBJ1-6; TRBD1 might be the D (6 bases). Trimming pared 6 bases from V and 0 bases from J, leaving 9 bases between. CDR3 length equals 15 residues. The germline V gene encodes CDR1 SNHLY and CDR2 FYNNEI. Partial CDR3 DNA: TGTGCCAGCAGCCAGGGGCCCTCCTATAATTCACCC. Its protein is CASSQGPSYNSP. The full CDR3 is CASSQGPSYNSPLHF.

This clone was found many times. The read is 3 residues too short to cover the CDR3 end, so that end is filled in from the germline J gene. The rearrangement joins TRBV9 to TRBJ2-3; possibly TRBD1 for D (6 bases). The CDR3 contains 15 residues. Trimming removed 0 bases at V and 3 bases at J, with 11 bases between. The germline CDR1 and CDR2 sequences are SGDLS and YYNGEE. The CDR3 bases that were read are TGTGCCAGCAGCGTAGAAGGCAGGGGAACAGATACG. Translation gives CASSVEGRGTDT. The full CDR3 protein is CASSVEGRGTDTQYF.

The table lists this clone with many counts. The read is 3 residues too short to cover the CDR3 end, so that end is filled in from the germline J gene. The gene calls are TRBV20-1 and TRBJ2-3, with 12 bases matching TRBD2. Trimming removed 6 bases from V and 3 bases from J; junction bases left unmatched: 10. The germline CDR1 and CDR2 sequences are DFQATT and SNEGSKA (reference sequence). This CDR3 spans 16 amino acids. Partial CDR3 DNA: TGCAGTGCCAGGAAGAACCTAGCGGGAGGGACAGATACG. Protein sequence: CSARKNLAGGTDT. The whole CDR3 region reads CSARKNLAGGTDTQYF.

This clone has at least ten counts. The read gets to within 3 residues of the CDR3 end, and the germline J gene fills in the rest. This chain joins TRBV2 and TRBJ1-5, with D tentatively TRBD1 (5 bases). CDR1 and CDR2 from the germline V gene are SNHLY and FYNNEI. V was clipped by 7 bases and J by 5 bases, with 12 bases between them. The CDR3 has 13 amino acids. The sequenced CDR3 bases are TGTGCCAGCATTCTGGACATTCATCAGCCC. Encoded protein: CASILDIHQP. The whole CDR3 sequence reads CASILDIHQPQHF.

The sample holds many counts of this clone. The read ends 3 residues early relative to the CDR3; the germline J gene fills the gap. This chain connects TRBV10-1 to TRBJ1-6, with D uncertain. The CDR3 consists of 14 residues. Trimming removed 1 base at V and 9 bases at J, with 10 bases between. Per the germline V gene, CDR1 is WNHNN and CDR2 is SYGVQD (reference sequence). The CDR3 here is CASSEFASRSPLHF. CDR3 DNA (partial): TGCGCCAGCAGTGAGTTTGCCTCGCGTTCACCC.

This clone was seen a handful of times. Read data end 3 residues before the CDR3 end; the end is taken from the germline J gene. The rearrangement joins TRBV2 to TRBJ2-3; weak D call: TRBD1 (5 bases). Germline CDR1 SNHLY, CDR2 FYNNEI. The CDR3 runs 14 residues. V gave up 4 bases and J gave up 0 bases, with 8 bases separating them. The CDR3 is CASSAGQSTDTQYF. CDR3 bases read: TGTGCCAGCAGTGCCGGACAAAGCACAGATACG.

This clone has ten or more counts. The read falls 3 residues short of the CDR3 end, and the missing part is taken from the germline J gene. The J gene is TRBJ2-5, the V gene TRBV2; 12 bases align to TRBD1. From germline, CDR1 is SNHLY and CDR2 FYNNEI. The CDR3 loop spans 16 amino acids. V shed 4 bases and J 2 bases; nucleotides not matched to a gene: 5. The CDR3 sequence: CASSARDRGRQETQYF. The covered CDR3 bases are TGTGCCAGCAGTGCGAGGGACAGGGGGCGGCAAGAGACC.

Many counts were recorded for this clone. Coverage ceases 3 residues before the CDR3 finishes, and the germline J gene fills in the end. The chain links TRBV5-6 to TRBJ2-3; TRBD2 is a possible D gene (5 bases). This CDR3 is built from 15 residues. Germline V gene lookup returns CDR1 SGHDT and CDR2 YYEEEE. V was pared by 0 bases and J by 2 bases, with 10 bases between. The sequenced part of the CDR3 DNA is TGTGCCAGCAGCTTGGTTCAGCGGAACACAGATACG. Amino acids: CASSLVQRNTDT. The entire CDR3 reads CASSLVQRNTDTQYF. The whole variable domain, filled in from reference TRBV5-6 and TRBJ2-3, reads DAGVTQSPTHLIKTRGQQVTLRCSPKSGHDTVSWYQQALGQGPQFIFQYYEEEERQRGNFPDRFSGHQFPNYSSELNVNALLLGDSALYLCASSLVQRNTDTQYFGPGTRLTVL.

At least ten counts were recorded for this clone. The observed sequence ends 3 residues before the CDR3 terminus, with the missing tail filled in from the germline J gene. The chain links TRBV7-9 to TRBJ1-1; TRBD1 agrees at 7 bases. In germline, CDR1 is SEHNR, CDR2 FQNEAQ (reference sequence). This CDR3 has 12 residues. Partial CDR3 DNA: TGTGCCAGCAGGTCGACAGGGAGGCAA. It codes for CASRSTGRQ. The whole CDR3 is CASRSTGRQAFF.

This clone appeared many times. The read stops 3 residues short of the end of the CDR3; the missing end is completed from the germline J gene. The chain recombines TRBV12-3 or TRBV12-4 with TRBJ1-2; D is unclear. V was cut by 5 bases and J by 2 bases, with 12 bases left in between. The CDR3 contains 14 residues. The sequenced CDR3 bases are TGTGCCAGCAGTCACTCGGGTCCGAACTATGGC. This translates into CASSHSGPNYG. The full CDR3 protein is CASSHSGPNYGYTF.

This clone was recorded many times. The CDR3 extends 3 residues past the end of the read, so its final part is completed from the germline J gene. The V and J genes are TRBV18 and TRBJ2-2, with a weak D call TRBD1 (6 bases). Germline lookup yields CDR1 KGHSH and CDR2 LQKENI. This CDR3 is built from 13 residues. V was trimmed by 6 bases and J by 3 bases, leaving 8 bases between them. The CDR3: CASSRTDTGELFF. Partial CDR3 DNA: TGTGCCAGCTCCCGGACAGACACCGGGGAG.

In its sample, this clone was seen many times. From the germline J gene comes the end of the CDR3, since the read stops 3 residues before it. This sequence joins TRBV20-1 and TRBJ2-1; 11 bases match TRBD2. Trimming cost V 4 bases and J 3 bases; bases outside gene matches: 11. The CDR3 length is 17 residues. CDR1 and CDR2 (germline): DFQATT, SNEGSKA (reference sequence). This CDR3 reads CSANLVPGLADYNEQFF. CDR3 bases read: TGCAGTGCTAACTTAGTCCCGGGACTAGCGGACTACAATGAG.